The T cell receptor beta chain described here comes from a study of T cells in localized non-small cell lung cancer. Regarding the study as a whole: Measurement of T cell clonality placed uninvolved adjacent lung highest, above the level in tumor. For the top 100 tumor clones, a median roughly 56 also appeared in adjacent lung.

CDR3 length: 16 residues. Per the germline V gene, CDR1 is MDHEN and CDR2 is SYDVKM. Trimming cost V 4 bases and J 3 bases; bases outside gene matches: 11. The protocol was immunoSEQ multiplex PCR, while the TCRdb copy is restricted to in-frame clones and leaves out a portion. The top ten clones hold under 6% of a sample with some 33,000 clones, roughly nine tenths of them seen once. This clone was picked up one time. Its antigen is undetermined. The TCR comes from a man between 40 and 70 years old with stage II lung adenocarcinoma. The V call is TRBV28, the J call TRBJ1-2, with 7 bases fitting TRBD1. The sequencing used PBMCs, collected before any cancer treatment. CDR3 nucleotides: TGTGCCAGCAGTTCCCATAGACAGGGATCGGACTATGGCTACACCTTC. This codes for CASSSHRQGSDYGYTF.